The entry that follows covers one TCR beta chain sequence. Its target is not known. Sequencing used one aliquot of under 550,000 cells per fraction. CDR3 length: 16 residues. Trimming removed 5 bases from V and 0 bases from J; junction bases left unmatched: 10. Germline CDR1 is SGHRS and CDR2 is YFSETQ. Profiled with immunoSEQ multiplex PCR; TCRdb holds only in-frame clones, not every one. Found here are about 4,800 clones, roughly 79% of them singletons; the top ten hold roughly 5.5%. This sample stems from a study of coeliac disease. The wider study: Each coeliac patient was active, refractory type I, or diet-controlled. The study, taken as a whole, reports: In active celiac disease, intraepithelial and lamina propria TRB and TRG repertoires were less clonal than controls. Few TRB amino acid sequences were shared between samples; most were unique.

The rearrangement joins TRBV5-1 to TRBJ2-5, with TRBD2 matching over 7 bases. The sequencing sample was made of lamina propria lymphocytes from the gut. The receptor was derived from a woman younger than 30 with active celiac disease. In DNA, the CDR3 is TGCGCCAGCAGGTCACTCCCGGGACTATACCAAGAGACCCAGTACTTC. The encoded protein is CASRSLPGLYQETQYF. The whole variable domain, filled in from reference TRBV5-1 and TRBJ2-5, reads KAGVTQTPRYLIKTRGQQVTLSCSPISGHRSVSWYQQTPGQGLQFLFEYFSETQRNKGNFPGRFSGRQFSNSRSEMNVSTLELGDSALYLCASRSLPGLYQETQYFGPGTRLLVL.